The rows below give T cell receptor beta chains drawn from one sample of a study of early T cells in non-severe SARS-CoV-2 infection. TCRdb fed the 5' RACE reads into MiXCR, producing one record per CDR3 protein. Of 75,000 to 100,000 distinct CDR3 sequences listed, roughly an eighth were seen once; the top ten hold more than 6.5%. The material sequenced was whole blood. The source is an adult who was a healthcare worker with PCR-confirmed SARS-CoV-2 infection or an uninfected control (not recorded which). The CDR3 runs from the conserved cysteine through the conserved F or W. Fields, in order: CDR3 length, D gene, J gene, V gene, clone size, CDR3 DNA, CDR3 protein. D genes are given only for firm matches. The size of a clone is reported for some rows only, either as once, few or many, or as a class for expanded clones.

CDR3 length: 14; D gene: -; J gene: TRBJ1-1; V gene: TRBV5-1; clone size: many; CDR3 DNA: TGCGCCAGCAGCTTCGCTGGGGGGGTTGATGAAGCTTTCTTT; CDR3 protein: CASSFAGGVDEAFF
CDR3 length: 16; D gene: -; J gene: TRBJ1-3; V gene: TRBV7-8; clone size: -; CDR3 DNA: TGTGCCAGCAGCTTAGGGGGTCGGAACTCTGGAAACACCATATATTTT; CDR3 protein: CASSLGGRNSGNTIYF
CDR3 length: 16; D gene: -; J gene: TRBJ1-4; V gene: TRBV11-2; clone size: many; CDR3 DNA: TGTGCCAGCAGCTCCCTACAGACAGGAAGCAGCGAAAAACTGTTTTTT; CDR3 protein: CASSSLQTGSSEKLFF
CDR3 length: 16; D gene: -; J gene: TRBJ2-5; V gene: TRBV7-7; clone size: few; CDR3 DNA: TGTGCCAGCAGCCCGCTGGGACGGGCGGGGCAAGAGACCCAGTACTTC; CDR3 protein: CASSPLGRAGQETQYF
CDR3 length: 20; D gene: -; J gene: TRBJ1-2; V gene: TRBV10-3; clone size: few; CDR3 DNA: TGTGCCATCAGTGAGTTTGGTTCGCCCCAGAGGTACAGGGCAGGCCATGGCTACACCTTC; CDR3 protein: CAISEFGSPQRYRAGHGYTF
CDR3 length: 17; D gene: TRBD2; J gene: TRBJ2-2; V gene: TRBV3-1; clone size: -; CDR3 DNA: TGTGCCAGCAGCCCCCCGCGGGAGTCCGTAAACACCGGGGAGCTGTTTTTT; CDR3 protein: CASSPPRESVNTGELFF
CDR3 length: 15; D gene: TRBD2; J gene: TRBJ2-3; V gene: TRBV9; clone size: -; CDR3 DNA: TGTGCCAGCAGCGTAGGGACTAGCAGCACAGATACGCAGTATTTT; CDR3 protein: CASSVGTSSTDTQYF
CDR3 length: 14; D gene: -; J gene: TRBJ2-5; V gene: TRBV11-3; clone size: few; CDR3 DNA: TGTGCCAGCAGCTTAGGTGGACGGTATGAGACCCAGTACTTC; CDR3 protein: CASSLGGRYETQYF
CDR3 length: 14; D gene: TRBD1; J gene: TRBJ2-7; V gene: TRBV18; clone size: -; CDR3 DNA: TGTGCCAGCGGAGGGACAGGACTCTCCTACGAGCAGTACTTC; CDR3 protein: CASGGTGLSYEQYF
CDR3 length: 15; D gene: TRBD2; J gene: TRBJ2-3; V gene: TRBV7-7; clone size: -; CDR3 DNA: TGTGCCAGCAGTCATACTAGCGGGAGTGCAGATACGCAGTATTTT; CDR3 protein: CASSHTSGSADTQYF